Presented here are 20 T cell receptor beta chains from one specimen sequenced in a study of immune evolution from preneoplasia to lung adenocarcinoma. This table comes from immunoSEQ multiplex PCR, and its TCRdb copy is limited to in-frame clones, with some not included. The sample lists some 5,000 clones, under 85% occurring once. Sequencing input: FFPE minimally invasive lung adenocarcinoma tissue. These receptors came from a person aged 70 to 80 with lung adenocarcinoma.

V is TRBV7-9 and J is TRBJ1-2, with 8 nucleotides matching TRBD1. Germline V gene data show CDR1 as SEHNR and CDR2 as FQNEAQ (reference sequence). The CDR3 contains 14 residues. The junction had 2 bases not matched to a gene; V was cut back by 1 base and J by 4 bases. The CDR3 is CASSLGTGFYGYTF. CDR3 bases: TGTGCCAGCAGCTTAGGGACAGGGTTCTATGGCTACACCTTC.

The chain is built from TRBV9 and TRBJ2-3, with 11 bases that match TRBD2. Unmatched junction bases numbered 0, after V lost 0 bases and J lost 3 bases. The CDR3 contains 15 residues. The germline V gene encodes CDR1 SGDLS and CDR2 YYNGEE. The CDR3 DNA reads TGTGCCAGCAGCGTAGGGACTAGCGGGACAGATACGCAGTATTTT. Protein sequence: CASSVGTSGTDTQYF.

The V and J genes are TRBV7-9 and TRBJ1-5; TRBD1 is a possible D gene (6 bases). Trimming removed 0 bases from V and 5 bases from J, with 8 bases in between. CDR1 and CDR2 (germline): SEHNR, FQNEAQ (reference sequence). The CDR3 spans 14 residues. The CDR3 DNA sequence: TGTGCCAGCAGCTTAGCACAGGGAGATCAGCCCCAGCATTTT. Translated, it gives CASSLAQGDQPQHF.

This clone was seen a single time. This chain uses TRBV10-3 with TRBJ1-2; TRBD1 is a possible D gene (5 bases). The CDR3 totals 14 residues. V was pared by 4 bases and J by 1 base, with 10 bases between. Germline CDR1 ENHRY, CDR2 SYGVKD. Here the CDR3 DNA reads TGTGCCATCAGTGGGGGGGACCTTAACTATGGCTACACCTTC. Residues: CAISGGDLNYGYTF.

The chain couples TRBV11-2 to TRBJ2-2; TRBD2 is a possible D gene (7 bases). CDR1 SGHAT and CDR2 FQNNGV come from the germline V gene. CDR3 size: 16 residues. The V and J ends lost 2 bases and 7 bases respectively, with 17 bases between them. CDR3 bases: TGTGCCAGCAGCTTACGGGGGGCAGGCGGAATCGGGGAGCTGTTTTTT. It codes for CASSLRGAGGIGELFF.

The V gene is TRBV13, the J gene TRBJ2-1, with D hard to call. The CDR3 extends over 15 amino acids. The germline V gene has CDR1 PRHDT and CDR2 FYEKMQ (reference sequence). The V and J ends lost 5 bases and 3 bases respectively, with 14 bases between them. The CDR3 loop is CASSPPSRSYNEQFF. The CDR3 DNA sequence: TGTGCCAGCAGCCCACCCAGTCGGAGCTACAATGAGCAGTTCTTC.

CDR3 region: CASSEAGPYEQYF. CDR3 sequence (DNA): TGTGCCAGCAGTGAAGCGGGGCCATACGAGCAGTACTTC. The chain combines TRBV6-1 with TRBJ2-7, with a tentative D call TRBD1 (5 bases). Trimming left V 0 bases short and J 4 bases short, with 7 bases between. Germline values: CDR1 MNHNS, CDR2 SASEGT. The CDR3 runs to 13 residues.

This clone is large (0.1 to 1%). The genes are TRBV5-4 and TRBJ2-5, with TRBD1 matching over 7 bases. The V segment lost 5 bases and the J segment 3 bases; nucleotides outside the gene matches: 10. The germline V gene has CDR1 SGHNT and CDR2 YYREEE (reference sequence). The CDR3 is made up of 15 amino acids. The CDR3: CASRQRQGVEETQYF. CDR3 sequence (DNA): TGTGCCAGCAGGCAAAGACAGGGTGTGGAAGAGACCCAGTACTTC.

The genes are TRBV11-1 and TRBJ2-1, with 12 bases matching TRBD2. J gave up 7 bases and V 5 bases, and 6 bases lay outside the gene matches. Germline V lookup: CDR1 SGHAT, CDR2 FQDESV (reference sequence). The CDR3 runs 15 residues. The CDR3 spells CASSELAGGYNEQFF. Here the CDR3 DNA reads TGTGCCAGCAGCGAACTAGCGGGAGGCTATAATGAGCAGTTCTTC.

The CDR3 nucleotides read TGTGCCAGCTCACCACCGGTAGCGGGTAACAATGAGCAGTTCTTC. Translated, it gives CASSPPVAGNNEQFF. This sequence joins TRBV18 and TRBJ2-1; 7 nucleotides match TRBD2. This CDR3 is 15 amino acids long. Germline assignment: CDR1 KGHSH and CDR2 LQKENI. V shed 0 bases and J 5 bases; nucleotides not matched to a gene: 4.

This clone was found a few times. The V gene is TRBV2, the J gene TRBJ2-3; TRBD2 matches at 9 bases. The V gene's germline CDR1 is SNHLY and CDR2 FYNNEI. The V and J ends lost 5 bases and 4 bases, in that order; junction bases with no gene match: 4. The length of the CDR3 is 14 residues. CDR3 DNA: TGTGCCAGCAGTCCTAGCGGGGTCGCAGATACGCAGTATTTT. Its protein is CASSPSGVADTQYF.

The chain links TRBV5-1 to TRBJ1-6, with D possibly TRBD1 on 5 matching bases. This CDR3 is 12 amino acids long. V lost 3 bases, J lost 10 bases, and 8 bases lay in between. CDR1 is SGHRS and CDR2 is YFSETQ in the germline V gene. The CDR3 DNA reads as TGCGCCAGCAGCTGGGAGGGGTCACCCCTCCACTTT. Translated, it gives CASSWEGSPLHF. Full variable domain (outside the CDR3, taken from reference TRBV5-1 and TRBJ1-6): KAGVTQTPRYLIKTRGQQVTLSCSPISGHRSVSWYQQTPGQGLQFLFEYFSETQRNKGNFPGRFSGRQFSNSRSEMNVSTLELGDSALYLCASSWEGSPLHFGNGTRLTVT.

The chain has TRBV5-1 and TRBJ1-4, with D uncertain. The germline gives CDR1 SGHRS, CDR2 YFSETQ. This CDR3 contains 12 residues. Trimming stripped 4 bases from V and 9 bases from J, with 10 bases between. Here the CDR3 reads CASSPGGQKLFF. The CDR3, as DNA: TGCGCCAGCAGCCCTGGAGGCCAAAAACTGTTTTTT. The whole variable domain, remainder taken from reference TRBV5-1 and TRBJ1-4, is KAGVTQTPRYLIKTRGQQVTLSCSPISGHRSVSWYQQTPGQGLQFLFEYFSETQRNKGNFPGRFSGRQFSNSRSEMNVSTLELGDSALYLCASSPGGQKLFFGSGTQLSVL.

The rearrangement joins TRBV4-1 to TRBJ2-3; tentative D call: TRBD1 (5 bases). Trimming took 1 base from V and 5 from J, leaving 16 bases between them. This CDR3 contains 16 residues. The germline V gene encodes CDR1 MGHRA and CDR2 YSYEKL. The CDR3 spells CASSQGQRGLEDTQYF. CDR3 bases: TGCGCCAGCAGCCAAGGACAAAGGGGCCTAGAAGATACGCAGTATTTT.

The chain is built from TRBV25-1 and TRBJ2-3; a possible D gene is TRBD2 (5 bases). The germline V gene has CDR1 MGHDK and CDR2 SYGVNS. V was cut by 8 bases and J by 2 bases, with 20 bases left in between. This CDR3 has 16 amino acids. The CDR3 bases are TGTGCCAGCGCCCGGCAAGCGGCCCCCCCCACAGATACGCAGTATTTT. This sequence encodes CASARQAAPPTDTQYF. The entire variable domain, with the rest obtained from reference TRBV25-1 and TRBJ2-3, is as follows: EADIYQTPRYLVIGTGKKITLECSQTMGHDKMYWYQQDPGMELHLIHYSYGVNSTEKGDLSSESTVSRIRTEHFPLTLESARPSHTSQYLCASARQAAPPTDTQYFGPGTRLTVL.

The chain recombines TRBV2 with TRBJ2-7; 14 bases map to TRBD2. This CDR3 has 14 residues. CDR1 is SNHLY and CDR2 is FYNNEI in the germline V gene. The V segment lost 4 bases and the J segment 7 bases; nucleotides outside the gene matches: 3. This chain's CDR3 is CASSVGTSGGEQYF. CDR3 nucleotides: TGTGCCAGCAGTGTCGGGACTAGCGGGGGAGAGCAGTACTTC.

The V call is TRBV4-3, the J call TRBJ2-7, with TRBD1 matching 7 bases. The V and J ends lost 0 bases and 1 base, in that order; junction bases with no gene match: 3. The CDR3 length is 15 residues. Germline loops: CDR1 LGHNA, CDR2 YSLEER. The CDR3 loop is CASSQDSTGSYEQYF. In DNA, the CDR3 is TGCGCCAGCAGCCAAGATTCGACAGGGTCCTACGAGCAGTACTTC.

This clone was picked up a small number of times. The chain combines TRBV4-3 with TRBJ1-1, with D uncertain. The CDR3 has 15 amino acids. Germline-derived CDR1 and CDR2 are LGHNA and YSLEER. Trimming cost V 5 bases and J 3 bases, with 16 bases left between them. CDR3 sequence (DNA): TGCGCCAGCAGCATTCGGGCCTCCTTAGACACTGAAGCTTTCTTT. It yields the protein CASSIRASLDTEAFF.

The V and J genes are TRBV2 and TRBJ1-6, with D perhaps TRBD1 (5 bases). The germline V gene encodes CDR1 SNHLY and CDR2 FYNNEI. CDR3 length equals 14 residues. Trimming took 4 bases from V and 9 from J, leaving 13 bases between them. The CDR3 here is CASSVQGVGSPLHF. CDR3 nucleotide sequence: TGTGCCAGCAGTGTTCAAGGGGTGGGTTCACCCCTCCACTTT.

In this sample, this clone turned up once. This chain links TRBV10-1 with TRBJ2-7, with TRBD1 as a possible D gene (6 bases). V was cut by 3 bases and J by 2 bases, with 14 bases left in between. Looked up from germline, CDR1 is WNHNN and CDR2 is SYGVQD (reference sequence). The CDR3 covers 15 residues. The CDR3 DNA is TGCGCCAGCAGTGATTTCCGGGACACAGCCTACGAGCAGTACTTC. Translating it yields CASSDFRDTAYEQYF.